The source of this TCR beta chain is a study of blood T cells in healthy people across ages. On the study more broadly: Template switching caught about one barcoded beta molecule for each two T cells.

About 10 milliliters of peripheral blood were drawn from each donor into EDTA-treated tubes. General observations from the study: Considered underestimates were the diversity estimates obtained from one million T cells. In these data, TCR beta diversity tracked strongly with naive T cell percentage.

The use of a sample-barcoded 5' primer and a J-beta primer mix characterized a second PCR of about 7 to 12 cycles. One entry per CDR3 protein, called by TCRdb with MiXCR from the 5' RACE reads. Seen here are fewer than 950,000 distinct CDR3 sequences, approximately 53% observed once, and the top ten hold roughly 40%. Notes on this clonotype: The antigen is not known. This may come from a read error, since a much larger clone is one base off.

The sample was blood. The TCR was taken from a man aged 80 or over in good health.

CDR3 amino acids: CASNTGTGLYEQYF. CDR3 DNA: TGCGCCAGCAACACCGGGACAGGCCTATACGAGCAGTACTTC. V usage is TRBV5-1 and J usage is TRBJ2-5; 8 nucleotides line up with TRBD1. The DNA end favors TRBJ2-7, so the J call may be wrong. This CDR3 has 14 amino acids. Germline V gives CDR1 SGHRS, CDR2 YFSETQ.